Listed here are 11 T cell receptor beta chains from one sample, sequenced in a study of blood T cell repertoires in COVID-19. Some clones are missing from TCRdb's copy, which holds only in-frame ones; the method was immunoSEQ multiplex PCR. Of 150,000 to 200,000 clones listed, around 90% were seen once; the top ten hold roughly a sixth. Sequenced: peripheral blood. These receptors originate from a man aged 60 to 75 with active or convalescent COVID-19.

The sample holds one count of this clone. A junction boundary mismatches the germline segment, possibly from a read error. The chain is built from TRBV5-1 and TRBJ1-6; D remains unclear. This CDR3 has 14 residues. Looked up from germline, CDR1 is SGHRS and CDR2 is YFSETQ. The CDR3 region has the DNA TGCGCCAGCAACTTGTTGCTGGGCGATTCACCCCTCCACTTT. Protein product: CASNLLLGDSPLHF.

In this sample, this clone turned up once. The J gene is TRBJ2-6, the V gene TRBV5-1; 7 bases agree with TRBD1. Germline CDR1 is SGHRS and CDR2 is YFSETQ. This CDR3 is built from 15 residues. The J segment lost 2 bases and the V segment lost 4 bases, leaving 3 bases of the junction unmatched. CDR3 loop: CASSDRETGANVLTF. The CDR3 bases are TGCGCCAGCAGCGACAGGGAAACTGGGGCCAACGTCCTGACTTTC.

The chain joins TRBV6-4 to TRBJ1-2, with 7 bases identical to TRBD1. Germline loops: CDR1 MRHNA, CDR2 SNTAGT. The CDR3 length is 15 residues. J was trimmed by 4 bases and V by 0 bases; bases with no gene match: 5. Written as DNA, the CDR3 is TGTGCCAGCAGTGACTCAGGGGGCGCGGGCTATGGCTACACCTTC. Translating gives CASSDSGGAGYGYTF.

The chain combines TRBV24-1 with TRBJ2-5, with D perhaps matching TRBD2 (6 bases). V lost 4 bases to trimming and J lost 7 bases, with 15 bases between them. The CDR3 has 14 residues. CDR1 KGHDR and CDR2 SFDVKD come from the germline V gene. The chain's CDR3 is CATSETRDSGTQYF. The CDR3 coding sequence is TGTGCCACCAGTGAGACCCGGGACTCTGGGACCCAGTACTTC.

V and J are TRBV3-1 (or the pseudogene TRBV3-2) and TRBJ1-2; a weak D match, TRBD1 (6 bases). The CDR3 length is 11 residues. The V gene's germline CDR1 is LGHDT and CDR2 YNNKEL (reference sequence). V was cut by 4 bases and J by 9 bases, with 9 bases left in between. In DNA form, the CDR3 reads TGTGCCAGCAGCCTTGGACAGAGCTACACCTTC. Its translation: CASSLGQSYTF.

The chain couples TRBV5-1 to TRBJ2-7; D may be TRBD2 (6 bases). The CDR3 sequence is 15 residues long. V was pared by 2 bases and J by 6 bases, with 18 bases between. The germline V gene has CDR1 SGHRS and CDR2 YFSETQ. The CDR3 here is CASSFGWRVPREQYF. For the CDR3, the DNA is TGCGCCAGCAGCTTCGGTTGGAGGGTCCCTCGCGAGCAGTACTTC.

V gene TRBV30 combines with J gene TRBJ2-2, with D perhaps TRBD1 (6 bases). CDR3 length: 14 amino acids. Germline V gene sequence: CDR1 GTSNPN, CDR2 SVGIG (reference sequence). V was shortened by 4 bases and J by 6 bases, with 15 bases between the two germline ends. The CDR3: CAWKKQGGSGELFF. In DNA, the CDR3 is TGTGCCTGGAAAAAACAGGGTGGGTCCGGGGAGCTGTTTTTT.

The gene calls are TRBV4-2 and TRBJ2-7, with D tentatively TRBD2 (6 bases). The CDR3 is 15 residues long. CDR1 is LGHNA, CDR2 YNFKEQ, per germline. Trimming removed 2 bases from V and 7 bases from J, with 18 bases in between. CDR3 residues: CASSQPSSDLGEQYF. The CDR3 DNA reads as TGTGCCAGCAGCCAACCTTCTAGCGATCTCGGGGAGCAGTACTTC.

The chain joins TRBV7-2 to TRBJ2-7, with D tentatively TRBD1 (7 bases). CDR3 length equals 17 residues. V dropped 4 bases and J dropped 2 bases, with 21 bases sitting between them. The germline CDR1 and CDR2 sequences are SGHTA and FQGNSA. The CDR3 sequence is CASSSGNQQGRTYEQYF. The CDR3 DNA follows: TGTGCCAGCAGCTCGGGAAATCAACAGGGGAGGACCTACGAGCAGTACTTC.

This clone has only one observation. V gene TRBV18 combines with J gene TRBJ1-5; 9 bases align to TRBD1. V shed 4 bases, J shed 2 bases, and the junction held 6 bases outside the gene matches. Germline V gene lookup returns CDR1 KGHSH and CDR2 LQKENI. The CDR3 has 16 residues. CDR3 in DNA: TGTGCCAGCTCACACCAGGACAGGGGTGGCAATCAGCCCCAGCATTTT. Translating gives CASSHQDRGGNQPQHF. The full variable domain, with the rest looked up from reference TRBV18 and TRBJ1-5, is NAGVMQNPRHLVRRRGQEARLRCSPMKGHSHVYWYRQLPEEGLKFMVYLQKENIIDESGMPKERFSAEFPKEGPSILRIQQVVRGDSAAYFCASSHQDRGGNQPQHFGDGTRLSIL.

This chain joins TRBV6-5 and TRBJ1-5, with TRBD1 matching 9 bases. The V gene end was trimmed by 2 bases and the J gene end by 6 bases; junction bases not matched to a gene: 5. The CDR3 loop spans 15 amino acids. Per the germline V gene, CDR1 is MNHEY and CDR2 is SVGAGI. The CDR3 region is CASSYDGTGFQPQHF. The CDR3 coding sequence is TGTGCCAGCAGTTACGACGGGACAGGGTTTCAGCCCCAGCATTTT.